This T cell receptor (beta chain) derives from a study of CD4 and CD8 cells across lung adenocarcinoma regions. TCRdb re-called the PCR reads through MiXCR, storing one row per CDR3 protein. There are about 11,000 distinct CDR3 sequences in the sample; approximately 50% occur only once, and about nine tenths lies in the top ten. Germline CDR1 reads SGHTA; CDR2 reads FQGNSA. The CDR3 loop spans 15 amino acids. The rearrangement links TRBV7-2 to TRBJ2-5; D is perhaps TRBD1 or TRBD2 (5 bases each). The DNA end is more similar to TRBJ2-7, so the J call may be wrong. Sequencing was done on a sample of CD8+ T cells from the margin of a lung tumor. The source of this sequence is a male donor with lung adenocarcinoma. The CD4 and CD8 labels of this study may be unreliable. CDR3 residues: CASSLAGTEAYEQYF. The CDR3 coding sequence is TGTGCCAGCAGCTTAGCCGGGACGGAGGCCTACGAGCAGTACTTC.